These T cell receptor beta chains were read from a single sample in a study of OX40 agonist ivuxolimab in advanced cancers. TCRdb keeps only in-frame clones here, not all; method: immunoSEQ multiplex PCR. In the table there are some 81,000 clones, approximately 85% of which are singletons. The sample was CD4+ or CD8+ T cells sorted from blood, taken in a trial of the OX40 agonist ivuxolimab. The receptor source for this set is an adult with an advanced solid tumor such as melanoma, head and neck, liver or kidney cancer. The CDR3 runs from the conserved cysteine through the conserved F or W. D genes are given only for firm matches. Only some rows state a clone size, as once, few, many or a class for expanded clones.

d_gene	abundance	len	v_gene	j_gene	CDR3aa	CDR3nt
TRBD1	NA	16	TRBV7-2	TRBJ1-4	CASSLAPMRGHEKLFF	TGTGCCAGCAGCTTAGCCCCCATGAGGGGGCATGAAAAACTGTTTTTT
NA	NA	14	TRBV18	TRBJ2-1	CASSPPSGENEQFF	TGTGCCAGCTCACCACCATCAGGGGAAAATGAGCAGTTCTTC
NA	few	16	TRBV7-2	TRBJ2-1	CASSSGTKSSYNEQFF	TGTGCCAGCAGCTCCGGGACAAAGAGCTCCTACAATGAGCAGTTCTTC
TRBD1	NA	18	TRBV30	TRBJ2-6	CAWSVGQGAPSGANVLTF	TGTGCCTGGAGTGTAGGACAGGGGGCCCCCTCTGGGGCCAACGTCCTGACTTTC
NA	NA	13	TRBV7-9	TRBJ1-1	CASRPGSNTEAFF	TGTGCCAGCAGACCGGGCTCGAACACTGAAGCTTTCTTT
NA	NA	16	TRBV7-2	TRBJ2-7	CASSLEGRGSSYEQYF	TGTGCCAGCAGCTTAGAGGGAAGGGGCAGCTCCTACGAGCAGTACTTC
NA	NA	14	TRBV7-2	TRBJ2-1	CASSTTISYNEQFF	TGTGCCAGCTCTACCACGATCTCCTACAATGAGCAGTTCTTC
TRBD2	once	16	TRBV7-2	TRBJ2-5	CASSGRLAGGQETQYF	TGTGCCAGCAGCGGGCGACTAGCGGGGGGCCAAGAGACCCAGTACTTC
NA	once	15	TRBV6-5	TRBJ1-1	CASSYQGTVNTEAFF	TGTGCCAGCAGTTACCAGGGGACGGTGAACACTGAAGCTTTCTTT
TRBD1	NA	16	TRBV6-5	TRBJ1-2	CASSYVRTGGGYGYTF	TGTGCCAGCAGTTACGTGAGGACAGGGGGAGGCTATGGCTACACCTTC
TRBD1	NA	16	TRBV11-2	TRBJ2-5	CASSLGTTGGGETQYF	TGTGCCAGCAGCTTAGGCACGACAGGGGGCGGCGAGACCCAGTACTTC
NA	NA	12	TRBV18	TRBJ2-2	CASSPEKRELFF	TGTGCCAGCTCACCAGAGAAGCGGGAGCTGTTTTTT
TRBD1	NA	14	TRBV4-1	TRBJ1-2	CASSQTGQGYGYTF	TGCGCCAGCAGCCAAACCGGACAGGGATATGGCTACACCTTC
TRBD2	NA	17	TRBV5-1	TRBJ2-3	CASSRPTSGVKGDTQYF	TGCGCCAGCAGCCGTCCGACTAGCGGGGTGAAAGGCGATACGCAGTATTTT
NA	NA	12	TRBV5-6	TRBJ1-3	CASSLGGNTIYF	TGTGCCAGCAGCTTAGGTGGAAACACCATATATTTT
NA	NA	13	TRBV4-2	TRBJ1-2	CASSQKGVRGYTF	TGTGCCAGCAGCCAAAAAGGGGTTCGTGGCTACACCTTC
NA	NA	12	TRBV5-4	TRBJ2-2	CASSFNGGELFF	TGTGCCAGCAGCTTCAACGGCGGGGAGCTGTTTTTT
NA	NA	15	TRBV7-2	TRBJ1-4	CASSLNWKRDEKLFF	TGTGCCAGCAGCTTAAACTGGAAGAGGGATGAAAAACTGTTTTTT
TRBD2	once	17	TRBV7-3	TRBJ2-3	CASSLTRHGGSTDTQYF	TGTGCCAGCAGCTTAACGAGGCACGGGGGGAGCACAGATACGCAGTATTTT
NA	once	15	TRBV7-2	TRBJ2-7	CASREGRASSYEQYF	TGTGCCAGCAGAGAGGGCAGGGCGAGCTCCTACGAGCAGTACTTC
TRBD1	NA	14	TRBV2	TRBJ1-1	CASTKQGYALMFFF	TGTGCCAGCACAAAACAGGGGTATGCCCTTATGTTCTTCTTT
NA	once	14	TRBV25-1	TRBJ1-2	CASSELGQPYGYTF	TGTGCCAGCAGTGAATTGGGGCAGCCCTATGGCTACACCTTC
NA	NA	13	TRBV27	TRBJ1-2	CASSPRGSYGYTF	TGTGCCAGCAGTCCTCGGGGGAGCTATGGCTACACCTTC
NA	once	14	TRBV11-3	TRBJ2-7	CASSFGPNSYEQYF	TGTGCCAGCAGCTTTGGCCCCAATTCCTACGAGCAGTACTTC